A single sample is the source of the 22 T cell receptor beta chains below, sequenced in a study of early T cells in non-severe SARS-CoV-2 infection. TCRdb reprocessed the 5' RACE reads via MiXCR and lists one record per CDR3 protein. The repertoire holds some 40,000 distinct CDR3 sequences, with approximately 4.8% as singletons. Source material: whole blood. The receptors were sampled from an adult who was a healthcare worker with PCR-confirmed SARS-CoV-2 infection or an uninfected control (not recorded which).

In its sample, this clonotype was seen a few times. The chain combines TRBV19 with TRBJ2-1; D possibly uses TRBD1 or TRBD2 (5 bases each). The CDR3 totals 16 residues. CDR1 LNHDA and CDR2 SQIVND come from the germline V gene (reference sequence). V lost 3 bases and J lost 4, with 16 bases in between. DNA for the CDR3: TGTGCCAGTAGTATCGGGGCAGTAAATCCATACAATGAGCAGTTCTTC. This sequence encodes CASSIGAVNPYNEQFF.

This clonotype was counted many times. The chain is built from TRBV7-8 and TRBJ1-3, with 9 bases aligning to TRBD1. The germline gives CDR1 SGHVS, CDR2 FQNEAQ. The CDR3 sequence is 16 residues long. V dropped 4 bases and J dropped 1; count of bases not matched to a gene: 5. The DNA for the CDR3 is TGTGCCAGCAGCTGGGCGACAGGGGGTTCTGGAAACACCATATATTTT. Residues: CASSWATGGSGNTIYF.

At least ten counts were recorded for this clonotype. The genes are TRBV5-1 and TRBJ1-4; 8 bases agree with TRBD1. This CDR3 has 16 residues. V lost 0 bases, J lost 8 bases, and 9 bases stayed unmatched. Germline CDR1 is SGHRS and CDR2 is YFSETQ. The CDR3 nucleotides are TGCGCCAGCAGCTTGGGGGCCGGGACAGGTTTGGAAAAACTGTTTTTT. It specifies CASSLGAGTGLEKLFF.

The sample holds a few counts of this clonotype. The gene calls are TRBV6-6 and TRBJ2-2; no clear D gene. The germline CDR1 and CDR2 sequences are MNHNY and SVGAGI (reference sequence). V was trimmed by 7 bases and J by 3 bases, leaving 6 bases between them. The CDR3 is 12 amino acids. The CDR3 sequence is CASTPDTGELFF. In DNA, the CDR3 is TGTGCCAGCACTCCGGACACCGGGGAGCTGTTTTTT.

At least ten counts were recorded for this clonotype. The chain uses TRBV7-9 and TRBJ2-5; D uncertain. V was cut by 1 base and J by 6 bases, with 6 bases left in between. In germline, CDR1 is SEHNR, CDR2 FQNEAQ (reference sequence). The CDR3 is 12 amino acids. CDR3 sequence reads: CASSLVTQTQYF. The DNA for the CDR3 is TGTGCCAGCAGCTTAGTGACTCAGACCCAGTACTTC.

This clonotype was observed a few times. V is TRBV5-6 and J is TRBJ2-2; 12 nucleotides align to TRBD1. V lost 1 base and J lost 4; bases outside the gene matches: 5. The germline V gene has CDR1 SGHDT and CDR2 YYEEEE. The CDR3 length is 17 residues. CDR3 in DNA: TGTGCCAGCAGCTTGTGGGGACAGGGGGCCAGCACCGGGGAGCTGTTTTTT. Residues: CASSLWGQGASTGELFF.

This sequence joins TRBV27 and TRBJ2-1; D possibly corresponds to TRBD1 (5 bases). The CDR3 is made up of 13 amino acids. Trimming removed 6 bases at V and 5 bases at J, with 11 bases between. Germline V CDR1 and CDR2: MNHEY, SMNVEV (reference sequence). CDR3 sequence reads: CASRRQRDNEQFF. CDR3 DNA: TGTGCCAGCAGAAGACAGCGAGACAATGAGCAGTTCTTC.

This clonotype was seen ten or more times. The chain employs TRBV28 and TRBJ2-1; 8 bases are a match to TRBD1. CDR3 length equals 14 residues. Trimming cost V 5 bases and J 5 bases; bases outside gene matches: 5. Germline V gene sequence: CDR1 MDHEN, CDR2 SYDVKM. As DNA, the CDR3 is TGTGCCAGCAGTAAAACGGACAGGGACAATGAGCAGTTCTTC. Translation gives CASSKTDRDNEQFF. The entire variable domain, with the rest obtained from reference TRBV28 and TRBJ2-1, is as follows: DVKVTQSSRYLVKRTGEKVFLECVQDMDHENMFWYRQDPGLGLRLIYFSYDVKMKEKGDIPEGYSVSREKKERFSLILESASTNQTSMYLCASSKTDRDNEQFFGPGTRLTVL.

This sequence joins TRBV7-9 and TRBJ1-1; D is ambiguous. This CDR3 region has 14 residues. The germline CDR1 and CDR2 sequences are SEHNR and FQNEAQ (reference sequence). V lost 2 bases and J 1 base, leaving 8 bases between the germline ends. The CDR3 loop reads CASSLTDGNTEAFF. In DNA, the CDR3 is TGTGCCAGCAGCTTAACGGACGGGAACACTGAAGCTTTCTTT. The whole variable domain, filled in from reference TRBV7-9 and TRBJ1-1, reads DTGVSQNPRHKITKRGQNVTFRCDPISEHNRLYWYRQTLGQGPEFLTYFQNEAQLEKSRLLSDRFSAERPKGSFSTLEIQRTEQGDSAMYLCASSLTDGNTEAFFGQGTRLTVV.

This clonotype was counted many times. The rearrangement joins TRBV7-3 to TRBJ1-2; D is possibly TRBD1 (5 bases). This CDR3 contains 15 residues. V lost 5 bases and J 2 bases, leaving 15 bases between the germline ends. Germline V CDR1 and CDR2: SGHTA, FQGTGA. Written as DNA, the CDR3 is TGTGCCAGCAGCCCAATGGGGGATTGGAACTATGGCTACACCTTC. Amino acids: CASSPMGDWNYGYTF.

The table lists this clonotype with many counts. The chain recombines TRBV5-1 with TRBJ2-6; 7 bases line up with TRBD1. CDR3 length: 16 amino acids. V was clipped by 6 bases and J by 0 bases; unmatched bases: 6. Germline-derived CDR1 and CDR2 are SGHRS and YFSETQ. The CDR3 sequence is CASKEGGVSGANVLTF. The CDR3, as DNA: TGCGCCAGCAAAGAAGGGGGCGTCTCTGGGGCCAACGTCCTGACTTTC.

The chain is built from TRBV5-1 and TRBJ2-2, with D perhaps TRBD1 (7 bases). The CDR3 sequence is 14 residues long. Trimming shortened V by 3 bases and J by 6 bases, and 12 bases separated the two germline ends. Germline V lookup: CDR1 SGHRS, CDR2 YFSETQ. CDR3 sequence: CASSSFRGAGELFF. In DNA, the CDR3 is TGCGCCAGCAGCTCCTTCAGGGGGGCCGGGGAGCTGTTTTTT.

This clonotype was seen repeatedly, ten times or more. V is TRBV20-1 and J is TRBJ2-1; D not resolved. Looked up from germline, CDR1 is DFQATT and CDR2 is SNEGSKA (reference sequence). This CDR3 has 14 residues. The V gene lost 7 bases and the J gene lost 9 bases, with 22 bases spanning the gap. The CDR3 region has the DNA TGCAGTGTTAACGCCAGGACCATGTCGGCTGAGCAGTTCTTC. Translated: CSVNARTMSAEQFF.

In its sample, this clonotype was seen many times. V is TRBV30 and J is TRBJ1-1; D possibly corresponds to TRBD1 (5 bases). There are 14 residues in the CDR3. In germline, CDR1 is GTSNPN, CDR2 SVGIG (reference sequence). V shed 0 bases and J shed 2 bases, with 10 bases lying between them. The CDR3 DNA follows: TGTGCCTGGAGTGTACATGGGGGTAACACTGAAGCTTTCTTT. Amino acids: CAWSVHGGNTEAFF.

This clonotype appeared a few times. The chain is built from TRBV20-1 and TRBJ2-7; 9 bases agree with TRBD2. This CDR3 contains 16 residues. The V and J ends lost 0 bases and 3 bases, in that order; junction bases with no gene match: 9. Germline CDR1 DFQATT, CDR2 SNEGSKA (reference sequence). The CDR3 bases are TGCAGTGCTAGAGATACCACTAGCGGGTTCATCTACGAGCAGTACTTC. Translated, it gives CSARDTTSGFIYEQYF.

Many counts were recorded for this clonotype. The gene calls are TRBV4-1 and TRBJ2-1, with D unclear. Trimming left V 1 base short and J 5 bases short, with 12 bases between. This CDR3 spans 15 amino acids. The V gene's germline CDR1 is MGHRA and CDR2 YSYEKL. The CDR3 sequence: CASSQGRGSDNEQFF. The CDR3 DNA reads as TGCGCCAGCAGCCAAGGAAGAGGATCGGACAATGAGCAGTTCTTC.

This clonotype was seen repeatedly, ten times or more. The rearrangement uses TRBV10-2 and TRBJ2-5, with a weak D call TRBD2 (6 bases). Germline assignment: CDR1 WSHSY and CDR2 SAAADI. The CDR3 is 11 residues long. Deletions cut 6 bases from V and 4 bases from J, with 6 bases between. CDR3 DNA sequence: TGCGCCAGCAGGGGGGGAGAGACCCAGTACTTC. The encoded protein is CASRGGETQYF.

This clonotype was observed at least ten times. The chain employs TRBV20-1 and TRBJ1-3, with D tentatively TRBD1 (5 bases). Trimming removed 1 base at V and 1 base at J, with 17 bases between. The CDR3 totals 17 residues. The germline V gene has CDR1 DFQATT and CDR2 SNEGSKA (reference sequence). CDR3 sequence: CSARARGSRGSGNTIYF. The CDR3 coding sequence is TGCAGTGCTAGAGCCCGAGGGAGTAGGGGATCTGGAAACACCATATATTTT.

The chain joins TRBV7-2 to TRBJ1-1; a weak D match, TRBD1 (5 bases). Germline loops: CDR1 SGHTA, CDR2 FQGNSA. Trimming took off 7 bases at V and 7 bases at J, with 16 bases between the two ends. The CDR3 consists of 13 residues. The CDR3 DNA reads TGTGCCAGCAAGCTGTGGGGACGCGATGAAGCTTTCTTT. It encodes CASKLWGRDEAFF.

This clonotype was recorded many times. This sequence joins TRBV28 and TRBJ1-5; D perhaps matches TRBD1 (6 bases). CDR3 size: 12 residues. V lost 9 bases and J 6 bases, leaving 12 bases between the germline ends. From germline, CDR1 is MDHEN and CDR2 SYDVKM. In DNA form, the CDR3 reads TGTGCCAGTAACAGGGTCCCTCAGCCCCAGCATTTT. As protein: CASNRVPQPQHF.

V usage is TRBV6-2 or TRBV6-3 and J usage is TRBJ2-5; D possibly corresponds to TRBD1 (5 bases). This CDR3 comprises 15 residues. The V and J ends lost 3 bases and 2 bases respectively, with 13 bases between them. Germline CDR1 reads MNHEY; CDR2 reads SVGEGT. The CDR3 DNA reads TGTGCCAGCAGTTATCGTGGGGCGCGTCAAGAGACCCAGTACTTC. Translating gives CASSYRGARQETQYF.

This clonotype appeared many times. The CDR3 DNA reads TGCAGCGTAGCGGGACAGGGGCCCAATGAGCAGTTCTTC. This gives the protein CSVAGQGPNEQFF. The V call is TRBV29-1, the J call TRBJ2-1; TRBD1 agrees at 10 bases. V was clipped by 6 bases and J by 6 bases; unmatched bases: 5. Germline loops: CDR1 SQVTM, CDR2 ANQGSEA. The CDR3 contains 13 residues.